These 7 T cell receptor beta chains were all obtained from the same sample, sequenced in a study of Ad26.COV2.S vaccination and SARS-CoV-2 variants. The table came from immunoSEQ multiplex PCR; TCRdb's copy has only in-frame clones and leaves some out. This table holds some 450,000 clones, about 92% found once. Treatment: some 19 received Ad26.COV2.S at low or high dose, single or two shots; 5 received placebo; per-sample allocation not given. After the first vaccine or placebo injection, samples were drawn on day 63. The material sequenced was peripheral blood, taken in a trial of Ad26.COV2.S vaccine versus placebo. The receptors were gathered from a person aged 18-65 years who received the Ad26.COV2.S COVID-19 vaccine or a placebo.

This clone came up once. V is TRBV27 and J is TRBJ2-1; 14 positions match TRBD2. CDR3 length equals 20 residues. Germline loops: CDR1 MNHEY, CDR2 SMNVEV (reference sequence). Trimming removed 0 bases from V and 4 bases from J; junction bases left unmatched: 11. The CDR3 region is CASSLSGLAGDRPRYNEQFF. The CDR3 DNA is TGTGCCAGCAGTTTATCGGGACTAGCGGGAGACCGCCCGCGATACAATGAGCAGTTCTTC.

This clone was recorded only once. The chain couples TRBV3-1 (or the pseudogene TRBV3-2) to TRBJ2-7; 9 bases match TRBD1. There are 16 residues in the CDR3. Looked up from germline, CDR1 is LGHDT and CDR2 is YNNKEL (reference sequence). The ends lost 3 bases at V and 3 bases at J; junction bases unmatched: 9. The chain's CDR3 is CASSQGYGTGYYEQYF. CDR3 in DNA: TGTGCCAGCAGCCAGGGATATGGGACAGGGTACTACGAGCAGTACTTC.

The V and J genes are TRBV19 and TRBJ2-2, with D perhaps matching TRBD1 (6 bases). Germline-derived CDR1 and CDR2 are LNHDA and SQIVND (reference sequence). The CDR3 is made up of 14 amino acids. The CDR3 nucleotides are TGTGGCTCGGGTCGGACAGTAATTCCCGGGGAGCTGTTTTTT. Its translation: CGSGRTVIPGELFF.

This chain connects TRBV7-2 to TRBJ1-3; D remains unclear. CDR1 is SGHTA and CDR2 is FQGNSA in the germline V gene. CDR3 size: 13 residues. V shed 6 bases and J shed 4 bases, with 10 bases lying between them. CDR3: CASSPSVGNTIYF. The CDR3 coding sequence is TGTGCCAGCAGTCCTAGCGTAGGAAACACCATATATTTT. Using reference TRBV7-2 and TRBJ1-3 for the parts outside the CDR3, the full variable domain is GAGVSQSPSNKVTEKGKDVELRCDPISGHTALYWYRQSLGQGLEFLIYFQGNSAPDKSGLPSDRFSAERTGGSVSTLTIQRTQQEDSAVYLCASSPSVGNTIYFGEGSWLTVV.

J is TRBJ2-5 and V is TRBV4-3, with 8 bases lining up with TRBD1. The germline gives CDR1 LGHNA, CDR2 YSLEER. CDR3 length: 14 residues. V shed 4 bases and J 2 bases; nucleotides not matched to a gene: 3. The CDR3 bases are TGCGCCAGCAGCCCCCGGACAGGGCAAGAGACCCAGTACTTC. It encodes CASSPRTGQETQYF.

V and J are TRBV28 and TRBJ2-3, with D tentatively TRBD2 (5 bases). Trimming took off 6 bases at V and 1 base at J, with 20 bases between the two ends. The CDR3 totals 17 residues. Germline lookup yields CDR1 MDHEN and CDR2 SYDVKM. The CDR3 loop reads CASSRTFRHGGTDTQYF. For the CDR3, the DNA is TGTGCCAGCAGCCGAACCTTTCGTCACGGGGGCACAGATACGCAGTATTTT.

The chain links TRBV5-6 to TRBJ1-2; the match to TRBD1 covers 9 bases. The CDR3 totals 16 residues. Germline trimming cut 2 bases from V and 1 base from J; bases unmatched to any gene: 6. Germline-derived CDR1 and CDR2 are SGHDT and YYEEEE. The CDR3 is CASSFHRGRSNYGYTF. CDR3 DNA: TGTGCCAGCAGCTTTCACAGGGGGCGAAGTAACTATGGCTACACCTTC.